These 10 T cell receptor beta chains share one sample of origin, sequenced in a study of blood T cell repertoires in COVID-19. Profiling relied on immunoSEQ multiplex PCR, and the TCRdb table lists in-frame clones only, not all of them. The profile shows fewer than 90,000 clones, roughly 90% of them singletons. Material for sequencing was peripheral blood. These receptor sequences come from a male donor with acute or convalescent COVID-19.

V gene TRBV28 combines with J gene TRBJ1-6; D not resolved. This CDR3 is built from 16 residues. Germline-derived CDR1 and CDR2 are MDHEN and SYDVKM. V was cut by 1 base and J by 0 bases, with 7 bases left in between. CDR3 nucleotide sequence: TGTGCCAGCAGTTTATCGGGTACCTCCTATAATTCACCCCTCCACTTT. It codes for CASSLSGTSYNSPLHF.

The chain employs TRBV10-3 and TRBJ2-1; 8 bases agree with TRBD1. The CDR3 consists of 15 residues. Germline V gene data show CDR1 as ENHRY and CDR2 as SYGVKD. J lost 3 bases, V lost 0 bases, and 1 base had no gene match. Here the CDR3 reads CAISESTGGYNEQFF. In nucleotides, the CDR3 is TGTGCCATCAGTGAGTCTACAGGGGGCTACAATGAGCAGTTCTTC.

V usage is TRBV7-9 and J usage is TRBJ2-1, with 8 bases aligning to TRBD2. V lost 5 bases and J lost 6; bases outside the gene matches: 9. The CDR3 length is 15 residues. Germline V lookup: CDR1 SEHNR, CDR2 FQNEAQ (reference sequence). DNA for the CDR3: TGTGCCAGCAGCCCAAGCGGGGGCCCCCTCAATGAGCAGTTCTTC. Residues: CASSPSGGPLNEQFF.

CDR3 loop: CAWMGGQGKRNTGELFF. Here the CDR3 DNA reads TGTGCCTGGATGGGAGGACAGGGGAAACGTAACACCGGGGAGCTGTTTTTT. The chain combines TRBV30 with TRBJ2-2; 9 bases map to TRBD1. V lost 4 bases, J lost 2 bases, and 11 bases stayed unmatched. Germline V gene sequence: CDR1 GTSNPN, CDR2 SVGIG (reference sequence). CDR3 size: 17 residues.

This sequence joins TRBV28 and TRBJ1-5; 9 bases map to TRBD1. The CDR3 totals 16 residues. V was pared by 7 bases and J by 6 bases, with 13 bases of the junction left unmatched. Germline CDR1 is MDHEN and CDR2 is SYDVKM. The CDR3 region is CASNSRGQGRGQPQHF. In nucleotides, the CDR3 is TGTGCCAGCAACTCTAGGGGACAGGGTAGGGGTCAGCCCCAGCATTTT.

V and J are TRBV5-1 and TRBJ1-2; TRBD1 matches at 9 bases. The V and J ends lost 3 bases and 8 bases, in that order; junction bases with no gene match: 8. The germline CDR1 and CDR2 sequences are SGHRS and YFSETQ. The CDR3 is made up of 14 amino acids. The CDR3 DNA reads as TGCGCCAGCAGCTCCTCCGGGACAGGGAGCGGCTACACCTTC. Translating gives CASSSSGTGSGYTF.

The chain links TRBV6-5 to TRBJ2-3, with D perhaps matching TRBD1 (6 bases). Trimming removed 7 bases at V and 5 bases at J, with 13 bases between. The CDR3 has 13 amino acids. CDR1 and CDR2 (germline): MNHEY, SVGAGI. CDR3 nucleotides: TGTGCCAGCACCCGAGGGGGTCAAGATACGCAGTATTTT. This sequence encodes CASTRGGQDTQYF.

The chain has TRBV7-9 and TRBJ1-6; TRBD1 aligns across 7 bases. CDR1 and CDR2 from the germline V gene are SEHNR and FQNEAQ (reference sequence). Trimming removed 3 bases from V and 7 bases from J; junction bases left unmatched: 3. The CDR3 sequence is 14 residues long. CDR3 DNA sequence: TGTGCCAGCAGCTTTGAGACAGGGAATTCACCCCTCCACTTT. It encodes CASSFETGNSPLHF. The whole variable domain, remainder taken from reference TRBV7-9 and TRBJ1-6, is DTGVSQNPRHKITKRGQNVTFRCDPISEHNRLYWYRQTLGQGPEFLTYFQNEAQLEKSRLLSDRFSAERPKGSFSTLEIQRTEQGDSAMYLCASSFETGNSPLHFGNGTRLTVT.

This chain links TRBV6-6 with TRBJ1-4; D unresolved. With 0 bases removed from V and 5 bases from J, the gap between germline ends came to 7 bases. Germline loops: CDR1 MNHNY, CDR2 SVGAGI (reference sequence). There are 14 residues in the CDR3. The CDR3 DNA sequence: TGTGCCAGCAGTTACTCTACCGGGAATGAAAAACTGTTTTTT. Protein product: CASSYSTGNEKLFF.

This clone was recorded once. The CDR3 reads CATSRLSNTEAFF. The CDR3 coding sequence is TGTGCCACCAGCAGACTCTCGAACACTGAAGCTTTCTTT. This rearrangement joins TRBV15 to TRBJ1-1; D call uncertain. With 2 bases removed from V and 1 base from J, the gap between germline ends came to 5 bases. This CDR3 region has 13 residues. Germline V CDR1 and CDR2: LNHNV, YYDKDF (reference sequence).